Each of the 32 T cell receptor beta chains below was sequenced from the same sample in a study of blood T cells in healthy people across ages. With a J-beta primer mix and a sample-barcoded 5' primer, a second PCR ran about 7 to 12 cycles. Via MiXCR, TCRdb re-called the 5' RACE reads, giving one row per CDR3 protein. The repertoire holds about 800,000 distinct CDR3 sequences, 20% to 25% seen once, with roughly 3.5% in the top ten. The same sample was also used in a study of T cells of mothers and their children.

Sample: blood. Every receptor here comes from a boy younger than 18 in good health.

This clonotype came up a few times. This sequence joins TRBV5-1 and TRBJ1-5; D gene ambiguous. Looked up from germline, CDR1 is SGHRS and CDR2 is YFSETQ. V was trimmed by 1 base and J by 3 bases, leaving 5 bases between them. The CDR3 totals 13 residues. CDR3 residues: CASSLTVNQPQHF. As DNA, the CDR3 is TGCGCCAGCAGCTTGACGGTCAATCAGCCCCAGCATTTT.

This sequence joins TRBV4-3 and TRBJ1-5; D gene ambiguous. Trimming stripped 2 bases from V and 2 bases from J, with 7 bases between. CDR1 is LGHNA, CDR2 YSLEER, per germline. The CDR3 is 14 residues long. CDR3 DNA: TGCGCCAGCAGCCAATCCGGGGGCAATCAGCCCCAGCATTTT. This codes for CASSQSGGNQPQHF.

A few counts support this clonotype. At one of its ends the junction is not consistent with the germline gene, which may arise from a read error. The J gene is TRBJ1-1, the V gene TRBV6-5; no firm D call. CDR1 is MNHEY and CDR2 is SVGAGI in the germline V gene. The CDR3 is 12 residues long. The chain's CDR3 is CASSMGWTEAFF. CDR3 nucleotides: TGTGCCAGCAGCATGGGGTGGACTGAAGCCTTCTTT.

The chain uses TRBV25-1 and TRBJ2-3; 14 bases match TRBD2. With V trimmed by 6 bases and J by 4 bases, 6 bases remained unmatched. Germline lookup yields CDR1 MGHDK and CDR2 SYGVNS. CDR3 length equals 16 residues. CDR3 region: CASRRGTSGGADTQYF. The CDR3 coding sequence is TGTGCCAGCAGGCGCGGGACTAGCGGGGGAGCAGATACGCAGTATTTT.

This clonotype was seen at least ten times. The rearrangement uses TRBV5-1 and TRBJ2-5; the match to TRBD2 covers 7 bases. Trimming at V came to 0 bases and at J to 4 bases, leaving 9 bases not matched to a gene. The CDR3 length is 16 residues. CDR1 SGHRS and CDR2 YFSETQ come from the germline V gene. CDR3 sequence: CASSLAGAGEGETQYF. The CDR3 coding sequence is TGCGCCAGCAGCTTGGCCGGGGCGGGGGAAGGAGAGACCCAGTACTTC.

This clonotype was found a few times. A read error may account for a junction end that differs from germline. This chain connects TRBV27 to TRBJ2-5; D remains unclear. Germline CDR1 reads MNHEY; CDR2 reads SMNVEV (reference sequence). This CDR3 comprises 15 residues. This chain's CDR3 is CTSSLSVAVGETQYF. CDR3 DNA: TGTACCAGCAGTTTATCGGTGGCAGTTGGGGAGACCCAGTACTTC.

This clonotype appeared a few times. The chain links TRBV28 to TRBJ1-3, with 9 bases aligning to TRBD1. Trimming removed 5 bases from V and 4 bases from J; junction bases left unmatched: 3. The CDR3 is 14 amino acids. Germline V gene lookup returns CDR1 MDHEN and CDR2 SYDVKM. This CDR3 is CASSRTGVGNTIYF. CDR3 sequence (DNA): TGTGCCAGCAGTAGGACAGGGGTAGGAAACACCATATATTTT.

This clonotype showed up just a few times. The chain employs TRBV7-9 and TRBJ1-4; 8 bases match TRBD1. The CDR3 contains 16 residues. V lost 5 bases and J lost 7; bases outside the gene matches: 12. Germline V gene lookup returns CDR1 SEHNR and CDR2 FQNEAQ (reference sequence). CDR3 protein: CASSPPETGASEKLFF. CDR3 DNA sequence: TGTGCCAGCAGCCCCCCAGAGACAGGGGCGAGTGAAAAACTGTTTTTT.

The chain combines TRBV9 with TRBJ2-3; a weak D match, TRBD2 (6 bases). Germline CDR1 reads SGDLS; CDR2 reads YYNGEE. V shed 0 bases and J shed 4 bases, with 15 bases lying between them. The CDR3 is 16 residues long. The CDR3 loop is CASSVGGGEGADTQYF. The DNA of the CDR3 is TGTGCCAGCAGCGTAGGGGGAGGCGAGGGCGCAGATACGCAGTATTTT.

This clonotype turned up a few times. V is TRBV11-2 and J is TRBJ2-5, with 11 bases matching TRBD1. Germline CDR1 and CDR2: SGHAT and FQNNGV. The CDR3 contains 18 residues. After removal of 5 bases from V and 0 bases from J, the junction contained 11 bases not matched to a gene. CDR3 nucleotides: TGTGCCAGCAGCATAGGGACAGGGGGACCTACGTACCAAGAGACCCAGTACTTC. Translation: CASSIGTGGPTYQETQYF.

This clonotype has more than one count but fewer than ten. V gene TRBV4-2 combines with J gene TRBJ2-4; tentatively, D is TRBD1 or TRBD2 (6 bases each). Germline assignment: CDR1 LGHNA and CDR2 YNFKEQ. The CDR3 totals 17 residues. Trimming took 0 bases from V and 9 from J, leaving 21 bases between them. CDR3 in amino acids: CASSQEQGRIRGSIQYF. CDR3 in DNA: TGTGCCAGCAGCCAAGAGCAGGGGAGGATTCGGGGGAGCATTCAGTACTTC.

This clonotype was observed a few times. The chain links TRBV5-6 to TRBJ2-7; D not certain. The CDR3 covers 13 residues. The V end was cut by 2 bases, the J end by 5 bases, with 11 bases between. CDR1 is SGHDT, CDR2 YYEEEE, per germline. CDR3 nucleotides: TGTGCCAGCAGCTTTAAAGGCGCAAACGAGCAGTACTTC. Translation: CASSFKGANEQYF.

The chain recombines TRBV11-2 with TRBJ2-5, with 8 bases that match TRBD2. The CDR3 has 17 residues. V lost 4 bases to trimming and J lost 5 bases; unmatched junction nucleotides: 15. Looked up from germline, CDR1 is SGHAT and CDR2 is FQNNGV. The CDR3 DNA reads TGTGCCAGCAGCTCGGGAGGGGCGGCAAATATAGGGGAGACCCAGTACTTC. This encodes CASSSGGAANIGETQYF.

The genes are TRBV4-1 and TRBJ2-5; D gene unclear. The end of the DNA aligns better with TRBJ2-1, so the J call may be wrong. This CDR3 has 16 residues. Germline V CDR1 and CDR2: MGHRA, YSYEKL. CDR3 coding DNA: TGCGCCAGCAGCCAAGATCTGTGGAGCGCCGACAATGAGCAGTTCTTC. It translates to CASSQDLWSADNEQFF.

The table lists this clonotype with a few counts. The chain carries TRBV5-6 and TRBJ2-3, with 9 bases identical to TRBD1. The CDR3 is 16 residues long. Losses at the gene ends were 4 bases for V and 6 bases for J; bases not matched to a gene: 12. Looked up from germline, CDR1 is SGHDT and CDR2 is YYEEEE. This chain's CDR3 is CASSPQTGTGTDTQYF. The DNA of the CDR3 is TGTGCCAGCAGCCCCCAGACCGGGACAGGGACCGATACGCAGTATTTT.

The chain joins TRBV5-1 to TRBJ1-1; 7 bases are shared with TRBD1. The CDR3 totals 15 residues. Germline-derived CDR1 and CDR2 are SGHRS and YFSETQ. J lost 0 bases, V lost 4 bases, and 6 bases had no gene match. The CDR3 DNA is TGCGCCAGCAGCGTATTGGACAGGTTGAACACTGAAGCTTTCTTT. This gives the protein CASSVLDRLNTEAFF.

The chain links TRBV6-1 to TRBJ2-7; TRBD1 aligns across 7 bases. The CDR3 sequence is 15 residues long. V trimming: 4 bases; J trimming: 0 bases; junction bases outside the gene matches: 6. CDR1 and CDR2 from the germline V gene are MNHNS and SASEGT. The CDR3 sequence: CASSGSGTASYEQYF. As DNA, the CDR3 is TGTGCCAGCAGTGGCTCCGGGACAGCCTCCTACGAGCAGTACTTC.

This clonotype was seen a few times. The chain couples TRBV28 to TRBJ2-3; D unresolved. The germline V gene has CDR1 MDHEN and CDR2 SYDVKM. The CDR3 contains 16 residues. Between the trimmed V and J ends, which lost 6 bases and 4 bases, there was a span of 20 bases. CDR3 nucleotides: TGTGCCAGCAGCCGCGGACCCCCTCGCGTTCCAGATACGCAGTATTTT. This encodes CASSRGPPRVPDTQYF. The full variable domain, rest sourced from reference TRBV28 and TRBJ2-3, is DVKVTQSSRYLVKRTGEKVFLECVQDMDHENMFWYRQDPGLGLRLIYFSYDVKMKEKGDIPEGYSVSREKKERFSLILESASTNQTSMYLCASSRGPPRVPDTQYFGPGTRLTVL.

In nucleotides, the CDR3 is TGTGCCAGCAGCTATGGGACAGCTTACTTCTACGAGCAGTACTTC. It translates to CASSYGTAYFYEQYF. The chain has TRBV14 and TRBJ2-7, with 7 bases that match TRBD1. Trimming at V came to 5 bases and at J to 3 bases, leaving 10 bases not matched to a gene. Germline V gives CDR1 SGHDN, CDR2 FVKESK. The CDR3 covers 15 residues. The full variable domain, with the rest looked up from reference TRBV14 and TRBJ2-7, is EAGVTQFPSHSVIEKGQTVTLRCDPISGHDNLYWYRRVMGKEIKFLLHFVKESKQDESGMPNNRFLAERTGGTYSTLKVQPAELEDSGVYFCASSYGTAYFYEQYFGPGTRLTVT.

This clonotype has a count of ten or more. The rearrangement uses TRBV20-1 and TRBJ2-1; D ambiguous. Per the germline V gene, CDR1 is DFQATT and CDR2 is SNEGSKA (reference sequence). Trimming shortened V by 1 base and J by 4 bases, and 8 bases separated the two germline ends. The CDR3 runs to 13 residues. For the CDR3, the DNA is TGCAGTGCTAGAGCACTCACTTACAATGAGCAGTTCTTC. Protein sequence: CSARALTYNEQFF.

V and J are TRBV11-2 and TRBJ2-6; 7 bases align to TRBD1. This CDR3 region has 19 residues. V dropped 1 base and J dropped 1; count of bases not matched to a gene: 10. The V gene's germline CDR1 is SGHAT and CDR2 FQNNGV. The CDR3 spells CASSLGSSGGISGANVLTF. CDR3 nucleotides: TGTGCCAGCAGCTTAGGTTCCTCAGGGGGTATATCTGGGGCCAACGTCCTGACTTTC.

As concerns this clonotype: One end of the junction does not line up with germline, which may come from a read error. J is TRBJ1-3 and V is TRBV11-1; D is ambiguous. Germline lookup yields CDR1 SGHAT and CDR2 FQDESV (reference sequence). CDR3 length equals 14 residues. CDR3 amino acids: CASSQRGSGNTIYF. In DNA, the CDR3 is TGCGCCAGCAGCCAGCGGGGATCTGGAAACACCATATATTTT.

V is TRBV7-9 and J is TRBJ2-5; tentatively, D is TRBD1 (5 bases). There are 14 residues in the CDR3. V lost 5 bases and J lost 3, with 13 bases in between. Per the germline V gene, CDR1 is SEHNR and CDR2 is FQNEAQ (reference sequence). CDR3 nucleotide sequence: TGTGCCAGCAGCCAACCGGCAGGGAAAGAGACCCAGTACTTC. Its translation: CASSQPAGKETQYF.

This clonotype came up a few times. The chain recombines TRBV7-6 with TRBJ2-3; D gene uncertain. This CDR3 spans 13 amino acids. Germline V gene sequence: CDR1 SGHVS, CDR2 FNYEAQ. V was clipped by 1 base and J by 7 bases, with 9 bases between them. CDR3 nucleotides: TGTGCCAGCAGCTTAGAATCCCTGAATACGCAGTATTTT. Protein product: CASSLESLNTQYF. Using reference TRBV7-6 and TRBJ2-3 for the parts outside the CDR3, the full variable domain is GAGVSQSPRYKVTKRGQDVALRCDPISGHVSLYWYRQALGQGPEFLTYFNYEAQQDKSGLPNDRFSAERPEGSISTLTIQRTEQRDSAMYRCASSLESLNTQYFGPGTRLTVL.

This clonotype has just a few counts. The CDR3, as DNA: TGTGCCAGCAGTCATAACAGGGACTCTGGGGCCAACGTCCTGACTTTC. Protein product: CASSHNRDSGANVLTF. V gene TRBV6-1 combines with J gene TRBJ2-6, with D possibly TRBD1 on 6 matching bases. Germline CDR1 reads MNHNS; CDR2 reads SASEGT. V was cut by 5 bases and J by 0 bases, with 11 bases left in between. The CDR3 covers 16 residues.

CDR3 sequence reads: CASSPGQDLDTQYF. CDR3 coding DNA: TGTGCCAGCAGCCCCGGACAAGACCTGGATACGCAGTATTTT. The chain has TRBV7-9 and TRBJ2-3; D perhaps matches TRBD1 (5 bases). Deletions cut 5 bases from V and 6 bases from J, with 15 bases between. The CDR3 has 14 residues. Per germline, CDR1 SEHNR and CDR2 FQNEAQ (reference sequence).

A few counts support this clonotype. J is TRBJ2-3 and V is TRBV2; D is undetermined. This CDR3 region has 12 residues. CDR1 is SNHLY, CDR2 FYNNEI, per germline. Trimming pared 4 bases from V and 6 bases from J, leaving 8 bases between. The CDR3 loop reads CASSAKGDTQYF. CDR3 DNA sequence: TGTGCCAGCAGTGCAAAAGGGGATACGCAGTATTTT.

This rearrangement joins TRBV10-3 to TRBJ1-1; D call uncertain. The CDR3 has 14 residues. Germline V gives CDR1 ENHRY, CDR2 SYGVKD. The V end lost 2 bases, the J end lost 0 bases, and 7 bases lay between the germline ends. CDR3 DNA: TGTGCCATCAGTGAGGTAGGGATGAACACTGAAGCTTTCTTT. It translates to CAISEVGMNTEAFF.

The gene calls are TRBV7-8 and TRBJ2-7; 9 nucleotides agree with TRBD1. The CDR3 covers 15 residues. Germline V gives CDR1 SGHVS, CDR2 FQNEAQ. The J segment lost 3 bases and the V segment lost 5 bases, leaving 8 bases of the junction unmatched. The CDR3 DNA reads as TGTGCCAGCAGCAAGACGACAGGGGGACTCTACGAGCAGTACTTC. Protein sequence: CASSKTTGGLYEQYF. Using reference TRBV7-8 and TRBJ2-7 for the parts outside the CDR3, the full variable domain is GAGVSQSPRYKVAKRGQDVALRCDPISGHVSLFWYQQALGQGPEFLTYFQNEAQLDKSGLPSDRFFAERPEGSVSTLKIQRTQQEDSAVYLCASSKTTGGLYEQYFGPGTRLTVT.

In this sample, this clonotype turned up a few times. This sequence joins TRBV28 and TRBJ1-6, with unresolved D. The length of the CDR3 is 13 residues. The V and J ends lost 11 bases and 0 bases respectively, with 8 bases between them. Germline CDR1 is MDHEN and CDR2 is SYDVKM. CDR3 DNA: TGTGCCTACGGGGACTCCTATAATTCACCCCTCCACTTT. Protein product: CAYGDSYNSPLHF.

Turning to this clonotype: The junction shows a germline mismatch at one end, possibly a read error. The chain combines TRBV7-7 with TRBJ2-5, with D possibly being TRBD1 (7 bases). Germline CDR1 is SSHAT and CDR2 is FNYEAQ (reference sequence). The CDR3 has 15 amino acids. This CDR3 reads CASRAGQTIQETQYF. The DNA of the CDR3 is TGTGCTAGCAGGGCGGGACAGACGATCCAAGAGACCCAGTACTTC.

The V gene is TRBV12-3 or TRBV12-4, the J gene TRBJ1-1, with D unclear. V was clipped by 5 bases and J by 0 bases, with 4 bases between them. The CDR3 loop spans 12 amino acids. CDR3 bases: TGTGCCAGCAGTGAGATGAACACTGAAGCTTTCTTT. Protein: CASSEMNTEAFF.